A selection of T cell receptor beta chains follows, all from one sample in a study of T cells in Graves' hyperthyroidism and ophthalmopathy. TCRdb ran MiXCR on the multiplex PCR reads and lists one entry per CDR3 protein. The sample lists about 690,000 distinct CDR3 sequences; 15% to 20% were seen once. Sequencing input: blood. The origin of the receptors is a man aged 50 to 60 with Graves' hyperthyroidism. The CDR3 runs from the conserved cysteine through the conserved F or W. A D gene is named only where the DNA matches it firmly. Size values are once, few and many counts, or a class for expanded clones, and some rows have none.

DNA	CDR3	J	length	V	D	size
TGTGCCAGCAGTGCACCGGGACTAGCGGGGACCGGGGAGCTGTTTTTT	CASSAPGLAGTGELFF	TRBJ2-2	16	TRBV28	TRBD2	NA
TGCGCCAGCAGCTTGGCGGGAGCTACCGACAATGAGCAGTTCTTC	CASSLAGATDNEQFF	TRBJ2-1	15	TRBV5-1	NA	many
TGCGCCAGCAGCCTTGGGGGACTAGCGGGAGGGGGGCAGTTCTTC	CASSLGGLAGGGQFF	TRBJ2-1	15	TRBV5-1	TRBD2	NA
TGTGCCAGCAGCGTAGCGGGACTACACAATGAGCAGTTCTTC	CASSVAGLHNEQFF	TRBJ2-1	14	TRBV9	TRBD2	many
TGTGCCAGCAGTTGGACAGGGGGATTGAACACTGAAGCTTTCTTT	CASSWTGGLNTEAFF	TRBJ1-1	15	TRBV27	TRBD1	many
TGTGCCAGCAGTTACGTCTTGAACACTGAAGCTTTCTTT	CASSYVLNTEAFF	TRBJ1-1	13	TRBV6-2/TRBV6-3	NA	NA
TGTGCCAGCAGGCCCGAGATTGTCGCTGGAAACACCATATATTTT	CASRPEIVAGNTIYF	TRBJ1-3	15	TRBV2	NA	NA
TGTGCCAGCAGTCCCCCTGACAGGGTTATTTACACTGAAGCTTTCTTT	CASSPPDRVIYTEAFF	TRBJ1-1	16	TRBV12-3/TRBV12-4	TRBD1	many
TGCGCCAGCAGCCTCCGTGGGGGCGAGCTGTACAACTATGGCTACACCTTC	CASSLRGGELYNYGYTF	TRBJ1-2	17	TRBV5-1	NA	NA
TGTGCCAGCAGTCCGGGACTAGCGGCCACAGATACGCAGTATTTT	CASSPGLAATDTQYF	TRBJ2-3	15	TRBV6-1	TRBD2	many
TGTGCCAGCAGCCCTGGACAGGGAGCTTTCTTT	CASSPGQGAFF	TRBJ1-1	11	TRBV14	TRBD1	few
TGTGCCAGCAGTACCGGGACTAGCGGGGTCGAGCAGTACTTC	CASSTGTSGVEQYF	TRBJ2-7	14	TRBV25-1	TRBD2	many
TGCAGTGCTAGTGGGGACAGGGAGAGTACAGATACGCAGTATTTT	CSASGDRESTDTQYF	TRBJ2-3	15	TRBV20-1	TRBD1	many
TGTGCCAGCAGCTTAGGTAGGGTCACTGAAGCTTTCTTT	CASSLGRVTEAFF	TRBJ1-1	13	TRBV11-2	NA	many
TGTGCCAGCAGGGGCGGACAGGGAAGGCTGTACGAGCAGTACTTC	CASRGGQGRLYEQYF	TRBJ2-7	15	TRBV2	TRBD1	many
TGTGCCAGCATACTCACCGGGACAATGGGAGACGAGCAGTACTTC	CASILTGTMGDEQYF	TRBJ2-7	15	TRBV28	NA	NA
TGTGCCAGCAGCTGGGACAGGGAGTCCGCGGGTACGCAGTATTTT	CASSWDRESAGTQYF	TRBJ2-3	15	TRBV5-4	TRBD1	NA
TGTGCCAGCAATACTGACAGGGCCTATGGCTACACCTTC	CASNTDRAYGYTF	TRBJ1-2	13	TRBV6-1	TRBD1	NA
TGTGCCAGCAGCTCAACTCAAATTAACACAGATACGCAGTATTTT	CASSSTQINTDTQYF	TRBJ2-3	15	TRBV7-9	NA	few
TGTGCCTGGAGTCCCGGTTTAACGACCGCAAACACTGAAGCTTTCTTT	CAWSPGLTTANTEAFF	TRBJ1-1	16	TRBV30	NA	many
TGCGCCAGCAGCCCGGGGGACATTGGCTATGGCTACACCTTC	CASSPGDIGYGYTF	TRBJ1-2	14	TRBV5-1	NA	many
TGCGCCAGCAGAGCTAGCACCTCCTCCTACGAGCAGTACTTC	CASRASTSSYEQYF	TRBJ2-7	14	TRBV10-2	NA	NA
TGTGCCAGTAGTAAGGACAGGGGACTCTCTGGGGCCAACGTCCTGACTTTC	CASSKDRGLSGANVLTF	TRBJ2-6	17	TRBV19	TRBD1	many
TGTGCCTGGGGGAGGAGGGTCCGGTCACCCCTCCACTTT	CAWGRRVRSPLHF	TRBJ1-6	13	TRBV30	NA	many
TGTGCCAGCAGTGAGGGGACTAGCGGGAGGCTCACCGGGGAGCTGTTTTTT	CASSEGTSGRLTGELFF	TRBJ2-2	17	TRBV6-1	TRBD2	many
TGTGCCAGCAGACTGCGGGAGACCCGCACAGATACGCAGTATTTT	CASRLRETRTDTQYF	TRBJ2-3	15	TRBV28	TRBD2	few
TGCGCCAGCAGCTTGGTTGTCGGGGGTTTGGAGACTCAGTACTTC	CASSLVVGGLETQYF	TRBJ2-5	15	TRBV5-1	NA	NA
TGTGCCAGCATACCCGATGTGGGCGGGAGGCTGACCTACGAGCAGTACTTC	CASIPDVGGRLTYEQYF	TRBJ2-7	17	TRBV7-2	TRBD2	many
TGTGCCAGCAGTTTATGGGGGGATCCGTTTAACGAGCAGTACTTC	CASSLWGDPFNEQYF	TRBJ2-7	15	TRBV27	NA	NA
TGTGCCAGTAGTAGACAGGGGTCCCCCCACGAGCAGTACTTC	CASSRQGSPHEQYF	TRBJ2-7	14	TRBV19	TRBD1	NA
TGTGCCAGCAGCTTAGTGACTAGTCTAAGCACAGATACGCAGTATTTT	CASSLVTSLSTDTQYF	TRBJ2-3	16	TRBV7-8	NA	many
TGTGCCAGCTCACCCGGGACGACCGGGGTGGGAGCTTTCTTT	CASSPGTTGVGAFF	TRBJ1-1	14	TRBV18	NA	many
TGCAGTGCTCCGCTTCCTAGCGGGAGGTCCGATGAGACCCAGTACTTC	CSAPLPSGRSDETQYF	TRBJ2-5	16	TRBV20-1	TRBD2	NA
TGTGCCAGCAGGAACAGGGTGAACTATGGCTACACCTTC	CASRNRVNYGYTF	TRBJ1-2	13	TRBV28	NA	many
TGTGCCAGCAGTGAATTCTTCTACGAGCAGTACTTC	CASSEFFYEQYF	TRBJ2-7	12	TRBV6-1	NA	NA
TGTGCCAGCACCCCGGGACAGGGGGCTAACTATGGCTACACCTTC	CASTPGQGANYGYTF	TRBJ1-2	15	TRBV28	TRBD1	few
TGTGCCAGCAGCGGGACTAGCGGGAGAGGCTACAATGAGCAGTTCTTC	CASSGTSGRGYNEQFF	TRBJ2-1	16	TRBV7-9	TRBD2	NA
TGTGCCAGCAGCCAAGGAGGGGGTACTAACTATGGCTACACCTTC	CASSQGGGTNYGYTF	TRBJ1-2	15	TRBV14	NA	many
TGTGCCTGGAGTACCGGGGGCAGCAATCAGCCCCAGCATTTT	CAWSTGGSNQPQHF	TRBJ1-5	14	TRBV30	NA	few
TGTGCCAGCAGCTTAGGCCCTAGCGGGAGAATGAGCGAGCAGTACTTC	CASSLGPSGRMSEQYF	TRBJ2-7	16	TRBV7-6	TRBD2	few
TGTGCCAGCATCCGGGGAAATCTAGCGGGAGGGCCAGATACGCAGTATTTT	CASIRGNLAGGPDTQYF	TRBJ2-3	17	TRBV12-3/TRBV12-4	TRBD2	NA
TGTGCCAGCAGTGGACTAGCGACGAACACCGGGGAGCTGTTTTTT	CASSGLATNTGELFF	TRBJ2-2	15	TRBV2	TRBD2	NA
TGTGCCAGCAGCCGAATGATAAGGGGAGAGCAGTTCTTC	CASSRMIRGEQFF	TRBJ2-1	13	TRBV3-1	NA	NA
TGCAGTGCTAGGTTTGAGAGCGGGCTCGAGCAGTACTTC	CSARFESGLEQYF	TRBJ2-7	13	TRBV20-1	NA	once
TGTGCCAGCAGTAGAATCGGGAGGGCCTCCTACAATGAGCAGTTCTTC	CASSRIGRASYNEQFF	TRBJ2-1	16	TRBV28	TRBD2	many